These 32 T cell receptor beta chains were sequenced from one sample in a study of cytotoxic CD8 clonotypes in ibrutinib-treated CLL. The table came from immunoSEQ multiplex PCR; TCRdb's copy has only in-frame clones and leaves some out. This sample has some 130,000 clones, with around 84% found just once. This sample comprised PBMCs, obtained after 24 months of ibrutinib treatment. The receptor set was obtained from a human donor with chronic lymphocytic leukemia.

The chain couples TRBV19 to TRBJ1-3; unclear D gene. Per the germline V gene, CDR1 is LNHDA and CDR2 is SQIVND (reference sequence). Trimming pared 3 bases from V and 6 bases from J, leaving 18 bases between. The CDR3 is 16 amino acids. CDR3 in DNA: TGTGCCAGTAGTATCTTAAGGAGCCCATCACAAAACACCATATATTTT. Translated: CASSILRSPSQNTIYF. The variable domain in full, with the rest retrieved from reference TRBV19 and TRBJ1-3, is DGGITQSPKYLFRKEGQNVTLSCEQNLNHDAMYWYRQDPGQGLRLIYYSQIVNDFQKGDIAEGYSVSREKKESFPLTVTSAQKNPTAFYLCASSILRSPSQNTIYFGEGSWLTVV.

The rearrangement links TRBV14 to TRBJ1-2, with D possibly matching TRBD1 (6 bases). This CDR3 has 15 residues. The germline V gene encodes CDR1 SGHDN and CDR2 FVKESK. Trimming took off 1 base at V and 2 bases at J, with 11 bases between the two ends. DNA for the CDR3: TGTGCCAGCAGCCAAGGGGGCCAGGGGAACTATGGCTACACCTTC. It encodes CASSQGGQGNYGYTF. Filled out from reference TRBV14 and TRBJ1-2, the complete variable domain reads EAGVTQFPSHSVIEKGQTVTLRCDPISGHDNLYWYRRVMGKEIKFLLHFVKESKQDESGMPNNRFLAERTGGTYSTLKVQPAELEDSGVYFCASSQGGQGNYGYTFGSGTRLTVV.

The chain is built from TRBV10-3 and TRBJ2-3, with 10 bases lining up with TRBD2. V was pared by 6 bases and J by 6 bases, with 6 bases of the junction left unmatched. Looked up from germline, CDR1 is ENHRY and CDR2 is SYGVKD. CDR3 size: 14 residues. The CDR3 sequence is CAISDTSGVDTQYF. The CDR3 DNA follows: TGTGCCATCAGCGACACTAGCGGGGTCGATACGCAGTATTTT.

This chain joins TRBV28 and TRBJ1-4; no clear D. This CDR3 spans 14 amino acids. The germline gives CDR1 MDHEN, CDR2 SYDVKM. V lost 7 bases and J lost 5, with 14 bases in between. For the CDR3, the DNA is TGTGCCAGCAACCCCTCGACGGAGAATGAAAAACTGTTTTTT. Translated, it gives CASNPSTENEKLFF.

This chain links TRBV11-2 with TRBJ2-5; possible D gene TRBD1, 6 bases. This CDR3 comprises 15 residues. V was shortened by 0 bases and J by 2 bases, with 10 bases between the two germline ends. The V gene's germline CDR1 is SGHAT and CDR2 FQNNGV. CDR3 nucleotide sequence: TGTGCCAGCAGCTTAGATTGGGGGCGACAAGAGACCCAGTACTTC. Its translation is CASSLDWGRQETQYF.

The V and J genes are TRBV11-2 and TRBJ2-1; 10 nucleotides match TRBD2. The CDR3 is 15 residues long. With 10 bases clipped from V and 7 bases from J, the junction kept 13 bases outside the gene matches. Looked up from germline, CDR1 is SGHAT and CDR2 is FQNNGV. The chain's CDR3 is CAIGRERGGRNEQFF. The CDR3 DNA follows: TGTGCCATCGGACGGGAGCGGGGGGGCCGAAATGAGCAGTTCTTC.

V gene TRBV7-3 combines with J gene TRBJ1-1, with TRBD1 as a possible D gene (5 bases). Germline lookup yields CDR1 SGHTA and CDR2 FQGTGA. There are 14 residues in the CDR3. V lost 3 bases to trimming and J lost 5 bases, with 13 bases between them. CDR3 in DNA: TGTGCCAGCAGCTTGGAGGGGTTGAGGACTGAAGCTTTCTTT. Protein product: CASSLEGLRTEAFF.

The V gene is TRBV6-5, the J gene TRBJ2-7; TRBD1 or TRBD2 may be the D gene (5 bases each). This CDR3 region has 14 residues. Between the trimmed V and J ends, which lost 0 bases and 9 bases, there was a span of 15 bases. Germline assignment: CDR1 MNHEY and CDR2 SVGAGI. CDR3 bases: TGTGCCAGCAGTTACTCGCGTCTGACGAGGGGGCAGTACTTC. Translating it yields CASSYSRLTRGQYF.

The V and J genes are TRBV27 and TRBJ1-2; TRBD1 agrees at 9 bases. This CDR3 is 17 amino acids long. The V gene's germline CDR1 is MNHEY and CDR2 SMNVEV (reference sequence). Unmatched junction bases numbered 15, after V lost 7 bases and J lost 3 bases. CDR3 nucleotide sequence: TGTGCCAGCACGAAGGGGAGAACAGGGGGCAGTTACTATGGCTACACCTTC. Translation gives CASTKGRTGGSYYGYTF.

This chain uses TRBV14 with TRBJ2-1; D unresolved. The CDR3 is 14 residues long. Trimming removed 3 bases at V and 0 bases at J, with 6 bases between. Per the germline V gene, CDR1 is SGHDN and CDR2 is FVKESK. The CDR3 sequence: CASSQQYSYNEQFF. The CDR3 region has the DNA TGTGCCAGCAGCCAGCAGTACTCCTACAATGAGCAGTTCTTC.

This clone was seen a handful of times. CDR3 sequence: CASSLASGVQYF. In DNA, the CDR3 is TGTGCCAGCAGCTTGGCCTCGGGGGTGCAGTATTTT. This chain joins TRBV5-6 and TRBJ2-3; a possible D gene is TRBD2 (6 bases). Germline values: CDR1 SGHDT, CDR2 YYEEEE. The CDR3 totals 12 residues. Trimming took 0 bases from V and 11 from J, leaving 10 bases between them.

This chain joins TRBV5-1 and TRBJ1-4, with no clear D. The germline V gene has CDR1 SGHRS and CDR2 YFSETQ. The V and J ends lost 0 bases and 7 bases respectively, with 10 bases between them. The CDR3 has 14 residues. CDR3 loop: CASSLDSLSEKLFF. In DNA form, the CDR3 reads TGCGCCAGCAGCTTGGACAGCCTTAGTGAAAAACTGTTTTTT.

This chain connects TRBV21-1 to TRBJ1-1. TRBV21-1 is tagged as a pseudogene. The CDR3 has 15 residues. CDR3 DNA: TGTGCCAGCAGCAAAGAGGCCCCGCGAGATACTGAAGCTTTCTTT. It codes for CASSKEAPRDTEAFF.

The V call is TRBV18, the J call TRBJ2-2; D might be TRBD1 or TRBD2, each matching 6 bases. Trimming removed 2 bases at V and 0 bases at J, with 13 bases between. CDR3 size: 17 residues. Germline CDR1 reads KGHSH; CDR2 reads LQKENI. The CDR3 spells CASSPGTGAANTGELFF. CDR3 coding DNA: TGTGCCAGCTCACCAGGGACGGGGGCGGCGAACACCGGGGAGCTGTTTTTT.

The chain carries TRBV2 and TRBJ1-2; D is unclear. V gave up 3 bases and J gave up 2 bases, with 13 bases separating them. The CDR3 totals 15 residues. The germline V gene has CDR1 SNHLY and CDR2 FYNNEI. CDR3 bases: TGTGCCAGCAGTGAGGTTGTCTGGCAGAACTATGGCTACACCTTC. Its protein product is CASSEVVWQNYGYTF. Full variable domain (remainder filled in from reference TRBV2 and TRBJ1-2): EPEVTQTPSHQVTQMGQEVILRCVPISNHLYFYWYRQILGQKVEFLVSFYNNEISEKSEIFDDQFSVERPDGSNFTLKIRSTKLEDSAMYFCASSEVVWQNYGYTFGSGTRLTVV.

The chain carries TRBV6-9 and TRBJ2-5, with D possibly TRBD1 on 5 matching bases. This CDR3 has 13 residues. The germline gives CDR1 MNHGY, CDR2 SVAAGI. With 5 bases removed from V and 2 bases from J, the gap between germline ends came to 9 bases. Here the CDR3 DNA reads TGTGCCAGCAGTCGGACACTACAAGAGACCCAGTACTTC. Protein sequence: CASSRTLQETQYF.

A few counts support this clone. V gene TRBV5-8 combines with J gene TRBJ2-5, with TRBD1 matching over 12 bases. Germline CDR1 is SGHTS and CDR2 is YDEGEE. V dropped 4 bases and J dropped 4; count of bases not matched to a gene: 8. The CDR3 runs to 16 residues. The CDR3 is CASSPSGTGGRETQYF. Written as DNA, the CDR3 is TGTGCCAGCAGCCCGTCCGGGACAGGGGGCAGAGAGACCCAGTACTTC. Full variable domain (remainder filled in from reference TRBV5-8 and TRBJ2-5): EAGVTQSPTHLIKTRGQQATLRCSPISGHTSVYWYQQALGLGLQFLLWYDEGEERNRGNFPPRFSGRQFPNYSSELNVNALELEDSALYLCASSPSGTGGRETQYFGPGTRLLVL.

This clone was detected a few times. The chain carries TRBV5-4 and TRBJ1-2; D not certain. Looked up from germline, CDR1 is SGHNT and CDR2 is YYREEE (reference sequence). The CDR3 runs to 13 residues. Trimming pared 2 bases from V and 4 bases from J, leaving 9 bases between. This chain's CDR3 is CASSFRASYGYTF. The CDR3 region has the DNA TGTGCCAGCAGCTTCCGGGCTTCCTATGGCTACACCTTC.

Only a few counts were recorded for this clone. The gene calls are TRBV5-6 and TRBJ1-1; no clear D gene. Trimming shortened V by 5 bases and J by 4 bases, and 9 bases separated the two germline ends. Germline V gene data show CDR1 as SGHDT and CDR2 as YYEEEE. CDR3 length: 12 residues. The CDR3 DNA reads TGTGCCAGCAGTTCGATGGGCACTGAAGCTTTCTTT. Translation gives CASSSMGTEAFF.

The V and J genes are TRBV30 and TRBJ1-1; no clear D gene. The CDR3 runs to 13 residues. The V gene lost 3 bases and the J gene lost 7 bases, with 15 bases spanning the gap. The germline CDR1 and CDR2 sequences are GTSNPN and SVGIG (reference sequence). CDR3 amino acids: CAWREGILDEAFF. The CDR3 DNA is TGTGCCTGGAGGGAAGGGATCTTGGATGAAGCTTTCTTT.

V is TRBV10-2 and J is TRBJ2-4; 11 bases fit TRBD2. CDR1 is WSHSY and CDR2 is SAAADI in the germline V gene. This CDR3 is 16 amino acids long. Unmatched junction bases numbered 9, after V lost 5 bases and J lost 6 bases. CDR3: CASSFIAGGPGNIQYF. The CDR3 nucleotides are TGCGCCAGCAGTTTTATAGCGGGGGGGCCGGGAAACATTCAGTACTTC.

The chain carries TRBV5-5 and TRBJ2-6; possibly TRBD1 for D (6 bases). Germline values: CDR1 SGHKS, CDR2 YYEKEE (reference sequence). V was pared by 4 bases and J by 4 bases, with 15 bases between. The CDR3 totals 16 residues. As DNA, the CDR3 is TGTGCCAGCAGCCCCCTGGGGGCCCCCGGGGCCAACGTCCTGACTTTC. Encoded protein: CASSPLGAPGANVLTF.

V gene TRBV10-1 combines with J gene TRBJ2-7; 7 nucleotides line up with TRBD1. The CDR3 is 13 amino acids. Germline V gene sequence: CDR1 WNHNN, CDR2 SYGVQD (reference sequence). J lost 1 base, V lost 6 bases, and 3 bases had no gene match. In nucleotides, the CDR3 is TGCGCCAGCAGCCCGACAGGGTCCTACGAGCAGTACTTC. Encoded protein: CASSPTGSYEQYF.

The CDR3 loop reads CASSHPAPSGGSQETQYF. The CDR3 nucleotides read TGTGCCAGCAGCCACCCTGCCCCAAGCGGGGGTTCCCAAGAGACCCAGTACTTC. The chain combines TRBV4-2 with TRBJ2-5, with 8 bases identical to TRBD2. V trimming: 3 bases; J trimming: 1 base; junction bases outside the gene matches: 13. The germline gives CDR1 LGHNA, CDR2 YNFKEQ. CDR3 length equals 18 residues.

This chain uses TRBV10-3 with TRBJ1-3, with D unresolved. The CDR3 contains 15 residues. V lost 3 bases, J lost 1 base, and 10 bases lay in between. Germline CDR1 ENHRY, CDR2 SYGVKD. This CDR3 is CAISDLKGSGNTIYF. In nucleotides, the CDR3 is TGTGCCATCAGTGATCTTAAGGGATCTGGAAACACCATATATTTT.

The CDR3 coding sequence is TGTGCCATCAGTGAGTCATCGACAGGGGGTGTTTACGAGCAGTACTTC. Its protein product is CAISESSTGGVYEQYF. The chain has TRBV10-3 and TRBJ2-7; 9 positions agree with TRBD1. Losses at the gene ends were 0 bases for V and 4 bases for J; bases not matched to a gene: 7. The CDR3 sequence is 16 residues long. In germline, CDR1 is ENHRY, CDR2 SYGVKD.

This clone was seen only a few times. The J gene is TRBJ1-5, the V gene TRBV28; D might be TRBD1 (5 bases). The CDR3 consists of 14 residues. V was shortened by 3 bases and J by 4 bases, with 10 bases between the two germline ends. The germline V gene encodes CDR1 MDHEN and CDR2 SYDVKM. CDR3 nucleotides: TGTGCCAGCAGTTTGGGGCAAAGAAATCAGCCCCAGCATTTT. It is translated as CASSLGQRNQPQHF.

The chain couples TRBV12-5 to TRBJ2-3; D uncertain. V was shortened by 6 bases and J by 2 bases, with 6 bases between the two germline ends. This CDR3 contains 12 residues. The germline V gene encodes CDR1 LGHNT and CDR2 FRNRAP. CDR3 sequence (DNA): TGTGCTAGTGGGACTTACACAGATACGCAGTATTTT. It is translated as CASGTYTDTQYF.

CDR3: CAWSALARLAGTETQYF. CDR3 DNA sequence: TGTGCCTGGAGCGCCCTCGCCCGACTAGCGGGGACAGAGACCCAGTACTTC. The chain employs TRBV30 and TRBJ2-5, with 11 bases fitting TRBD2. The CDR3 is made up of 17 amino acids. CDR1 is GTSNPN and CDR2 is SVGIG in the germline V gene (reference sequence). With V trimmed by 3 bases and J by 4 bases, 13 bases remained unmatched.

V is TRBV19 and J is TRBJ1-2; TRBD1 might be the D (5 bases). V lost 4 bases to trimming and J lost 2 bases, with 14 bases between them. CDR1 is LNHDA, CDR2 SQIVND, per germline (reference sequence). CDR3 length equals 15 residues. The CDR3 is CASSTRQGRNYGYTF. DNA for the CDR3: TGTGCCAGTAGTACCCGGCAGGGCAGAAACTATGGCTACACCTTC.

This chain joins TRBV5-1 and TRBJ1-1, with D perhaps matching TRBD1 (5 bases). The V end was cut by 0 bases, the J end by 7 bases, with 10 bases between. This CDR3 contains 13 residues. The germline V gene encodes CDR1 SGHRS and CDR2 YFSETQ. The CDR3 region has the DNA TGCGCCAGCAGCTTGGGTAGGGGTGTTGAAGCTTTCTTT. Translating it yields CASSLGRGVEAFF.

The J gene is TRBJ2-7, the V gene TRBV2; possibly TRBD1 or TRBD2 for D (5 bases each). V shed 6 bases and J shed 3 bases, with 21 bases lying between them. CDR1 is SNHLY and CDR2 is FYNNEI in the germline V gene. The length of the CDR3 is 16 residues. CDR3: CASSGANNGWGYEQYF. The CDR3 DNA reads as TGTGCCAGCAGCGGGGCAAACAATGGTTGGGGCTACGAGCAGTACTTC.